This T cell receptor beta chain was sequenced for a study of shared clonotypes between healthy human individuals (dated by TCRdb to the early 2020s). In terms of the full investigation: The cohort included a few men and a couple of women between 18 and 49 years of age. For each donor, CD4 naive and CD4 memory were each run on three plates, CD8 naive on two plates, and CD8 memory on one plate. Blood TCR repertoires of roughly five healthy adults were deeply sequenced to estimate repertoire size and the extent of clonotype sharing between individuals. Per donor, leukapheresis produced somewhere between about 0.94 and 9.5 billion PBMCs. To increase sequencing depth and limit assay-specific biases, TCR repertoire library preparation and sequencing were carried out by different laboratories using diverse techniques. On the study overall, not on this receptor specifically: Across a few donors, about 4.5% of naive CD4, 3% to 3.5% of naive CD8, 2.3% of memory CD4, and over 0.35% of memory CD8 clonotypes were shared. Based on pairwise subsampling, the degree of clonotype sharing among donors was expected to be affected by sequencing depth. Naive subsets generally had larger estimated clonotype richness than memory subsets. Because the study included only a small number of donors, the genetic and exposure-history diversity represented was limited. Sampling was restricted to blood, and TCR repertoires in tissues likely differ from the TCR repertoires found in blood. Compared with non-shared clonotypes, the clonotypes found in all four sorted-subset donors had higher generation probabilities. Rarefaction of sorted-subset datasets indicated incomplete sequencing despite the large sequencing depth.

Reading the germline V gene gives CDR1 MNHEY and CDR2 SVGAGI. The trim is 4 bases for V and 2 bases for J, with a gap of 12 bases between the germline ends. From the cysteine through the phenylalanine, the CDR3 covers 15 amino acids. Only CDR3 DNA remains: 45 bases, in frame from the first base. Using the deep immunoSEQ assay, TCR CDR3 regions were amplified from genomic DNA by multiplex PCR. For each cell subset, the extracted genomic DNA was distributed evenly across all wells of several immunoSEQ 96-well plates, and each plate served as one replicate. Each replicate PCR for sorted subsets received around 0.2 ug genomic DNA, equal to about 30,000 T cell genomes. Purified libraries were measured with a Qubit 3.0 fluorometer, size-checked on a Bioanalyzer 2100, and measured again with the KAPA Library Quantification kit. Every immunoSEQ 96-well plate was sequenced on a dedicated single-read 150-cycle Illumina NextSeq 550 flow cell. Processing in the source paper ran as follows. Because only junctional sequences without quality scores were contained in the immunoSEQ output, filtering matching that applied to full-length reads could not be performed. Sequences were annotated with PyIR, a Python wrapper for IgBLAST v1.9, using IMGT germline references to assign V/J genes and CDR3. Reads were removed for weak V/J assignments (E-value above 1e-6), missing CDR3, stop codons, out-of-frame junctions, or ambiguous translated residues. V3J clonotypes were defined as sequences sharing the same inferred V gene, J gene, and CDR3 amino acid sequence. Percentage overlap between repertoires was calculated by dividing the number of shared unique clonotypes by the size of the smaller repertoire. Repertoire richness was assessed with RTK rarefaction, the Chao1 estimator, and Recon v2.1 estimates of unobserved clonotypes. Generation probabilities for all TCRbeta clonotypes obtained by the gDNA method from a handful of donors were computed using OLGA. This is the immuneACCESS table as TCRdb keeps it, with only in-frame sequences that have V and J called. A part of the clones is gone; compared with another copy, unresolved V genes explain less than half, and the rest is unexplained. V and J calls plus clone size are reproduced from that table; the DNA served to infer D and trimming. The sample data list 1.5 million to 2.5 million clones, and around 96% of these were observed just once. 0.95% to 1.5% of the sample belongs to the ten largest clones.

This clone was seen once. This clone's antigen is unknown. Within one base of it there is no much larger clone, and no base qualities were kept. CD8 naive samples consisted of CD45RO-negative cells that were positively selected for CCR7, yielding a CD45RA+CCR7+ population without TemRA cells. The donors were healthy, HIV-negative adults who had no recently reported acute infections or vaccinations. Every donor was a Caucasian adult residing in Nashville, Tennessee, USA. After blood collection by leukapheresis, PBMCs were isolated using Ficoll-Histopaque density gradient centrifugation and then cryopreserved in the vapor phase of liquid nitrogen. Purity and quantity of every magnetically sorted T cell population were checked by analytical flow cytometry. Genomic DNA was isolated from every sorted fraction and measured by UV absorbance on a Nanodrop 2000c.

This TCR was recovered from a young man in good health. The chain couples TRBV6-5 to TRBJ2-1, with no reliable assignment of the D segment. The sequenced material came from naive CD8+ T cells sorted from blood. Per the publication, the cell subset or site label means: CD45RA+CCR7+. The sequenced DNA is TGTGCCAGCAGTTCGGACCTAAACCCCTACAATGAGCAGTTCTTC. This codes for CASSSDLNPYNEQFF.